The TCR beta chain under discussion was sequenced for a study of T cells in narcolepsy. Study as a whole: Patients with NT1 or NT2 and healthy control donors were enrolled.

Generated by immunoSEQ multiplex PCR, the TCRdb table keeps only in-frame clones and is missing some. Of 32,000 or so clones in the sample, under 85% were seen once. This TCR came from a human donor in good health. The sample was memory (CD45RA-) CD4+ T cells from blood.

CDR3 in amino acids: CASSPVRSGINNEQFF. The CDR3 region has the DNA TGTGCCAGCAGCCCCGTTAGGAGCGGGATAAACAATGAGCAGTTCTTC. This rearrangement joins TRBV7-9 to TRBJ2-1; 7 nucleotides match TRBD2. Germline V CDR1 and CDR2: SEHNR, FQNEAQ (reference sequence). The CDR3 contains 16 residues. With V trimmed by 5 bases and J by 5 bases, 12 bases remained unmatched. The variable domain in full, with the rest retrieved from reference TRBV7-9 and TRBJ2-1, is DTGVSQNPRHKITKRGQNVTFRCDPISEHNRLYWYRQTLGQGPEFLTYFQNEAQLEKSRLLSDRFSAERPKGSFSTLEIQRTEQGDSAMYLCASSPVRSGINNEQFFGPGTRLTVL.